The sequence of this T cell receptor (beta chain) was determined in a study of shared clonotypes between healthy human individuals. Naive CD8 cells lacked CD45RO, underwent positive selection for CCR7 and left out terminally differentiated effector memory CD45RA+ cells. Generated by immunoSEQ multiplex PCR, the TCRdb table keeps only in-frame clones and is missing some. The table shows hundreds of thousands of clones, with more than 95% occurring only once. Trimming at V came to 6 bases and at J to 4 bases, leaving 5 bases not matched to a gene. The germline V gene has CDR1 MNHEY and CDR2 SVGAGI. This CDR3 spans 14 amino acids.

The TCR originated in a man aged 30 to 45 in good health. Sequenced sample: naive CD8+ T cells sorted from blood. V usage is TRBV6-5 and J usage is TRBJ2-7; 11 nucleotides match TRBD1. CDR3 nucleotides: TGTGCCAGCAGCAAGGGACAGGGGGGATACGAGCAGTACTTC. Protein: CASSKGQGGYEQYF.